Presented here are 14 T cell receptor beta chains from one specimen sequenced in a study of blood T cells in healthy people across ages. Next came a second PCR, run for about 7 to 12 cycles, which used a sample-barcoded 5' primer along with a J-beta primer mix. TCRdb ran MiXCR on the 5' RACE reads and lists one entry per CDR3 protein. The data show roughly 800,000 distinct CDR3 sequences, 25% seen once. Separately, the same data were catalogued under a study of T cells of mothers and their children.

Sequencing input: blood. These receptors came from a boy younger than 18 in good health.

Of note for this clonotype: The junction differs from germline at one of its ends, possibly a read error. The rearrangement links TRBV28 to TRBJ2-5, with D unclear. CDR1 is MDHEN and CDR2 is SYDVKM in the germline V gene. CDR3 length: 13 residues. In nucleotides, the CDR3 is TGTACCAGCACCCTCGGTATATCGGAGACCCAGTACTTC. This translates into CTSTLGISETQYF.

This chain links TRBV4-1 with TRBJ1-2; the match to TRBD1 covers 7 bases. Germline CDR1 is MGHRA and CDR2 is YSYEKL. The J segment lost 6 bases and the V segment lost 0 bases, leaving 4 bases of the junction unmatched. The CDR3 has 14 residues. Written as DNA, the CDR3 is TGCGCCAGCAGCCAAGATCCAGGGGGGAATGGCTACACCTTC. This sequence encodes CASSQDPGGNGYTF.

This clonotype was detected a few times. The DNA of the CDR3 is TGTGCCAGCAGCTTGGAGTTTCAGGACTACGAGCAGTACTTC. The encoded protein is CASSLEFQDYEQYF. The genes are TRBV5-5 and TRBJ2-1; unclear D gene. The DNA end is more similar to TRBJ2-7, so the J call may be wrong. The germline gives CDR1 SGHKS, CDR2 YYEKEE (reference sequence). The CDR3 totals 14 residues.

V is TRBV6-2 or TRBV6-3 and J is TRBJ1-1; possible D gene TRBD1, 5 bases. CDR1 MNHEY and CDR2 SVGEGT come from the germline V gene. The V and J ends lost 8 bases and 4 bases respectively, with 23 bases between them. This CDR3 is 16 amino acids long. The CDR3 loop is CASGSRAASRGTEAFF. The DNA for the CDR3 is TGTGCCAGCGGAAGCAGGGCGGCATCTCGGGGCACTGAAGCTTTCTTT.

The chain recombines TRBV5-6 with TRBJ1-5; D uncertain. The CDR3 has 15 amino acids. V was clipped by 2 bases and J by 1 base, with 10 bases between them. CDR1 is SGHDT and CDR2 is YYEEEE in the germline V gene. In DNA form, the CDR3 reads TGTGCCAGCAGCTTACTCCCGGACAGCAATCAGCCCCAGCATTTT. This sequence encodes CASSLLPDSNQPQHF.

The V and J genes are TRBV27 and TRBJ2-5, with 9 bases matching TRBD2. The J call may be mistaken, given a closer DNA end match to TRBJ2-1. The CDR3 is 14 amino acids. CDR1 is MNHEY, CDR2 SMNVEV, per germline (reference sequence). CDR3 bases: TGTGCCAGCGCCAGACTAGCGGAGTGCAATGAGCAGTTCTTC. The encoded protein is CASARLAECNEQFF.

This clonotype was detected a few times. This chain uses TRBV7-9 with TRBJ2-2; 7 bases agree with TRBD1. The CDR3 is made up of 15 amino acids. CDR1 SEHNR and CDR2 FQNEAQ come from the germline V gene (reference sequence). The J segment lost 4 bases and the V segment lost 5 bases, leaving 7 bases of the junction unmatched. The CDR3 region has the DNA TGTGCCAGCAGCGACACAGGGGAGACCACCGGGGAGCTGTTTTTT. Its protein is CASSDTGETTGELFF.

The table lists this clonotype with a few counts. The rearrangement joins TRBV4-3 to TRBJ1-1; D is unresolved. The CDR3 is 15 residues long. Trimming cost V 0 bases and J 0 bases, with 8 bases left between them. The germline V gene encodes CDR1 LGHNA and CDR2 YSLEER. The CDR3 protein is CASSQERSLNTEAFF. The DNA for the CDR3 is TGCGCCAGCAGCCAAGAACGGTCTTTGAACACTGAAGCTTTCTTT.

The chain employs TRBV2 and TRBJ2-2, with a tentative D call TRBD2 (6 bases). The CDR3 consists of 14 residues. Germline CDR1 and CDR2: SNHLY and FYNNEI. The V and J ends lost 3 bases and 8 bases respectively, with 13 bases between them. The DNA for the CDR3 is TGTGCCAGCAGTGAGTCATCGGGAGAAGGGGAGCTGTTTTTT. Translated, it gives CASSESSGEGELFF.

This rearrangement joins TRBV28 to TRBJ2-5; 9 bases are a match to TRBD1. V shed 7 bases and J 2 bases; nucleotides not matched to a gene: 5. CDR1 and CDR2 from the germline V gene are MDHEN and SYDVKM. This CDR3 is 14 amino acids long. The CDR3 is CASTRDREQETQYF. As DNA, the CDR3 is TGTGCCAGCACCCGGGACAGGGAGCAAGAGACCCAGTACTTC.

In this sample, this clonotype turned up a few times. V and J are TRBV4-3 and TRBJ2-7; D not resolved. The J call may not be correct, given that the DNA end is closer to TRBJ2-1. The length of the CDR3 is 16 residues. Germline V lookup: CDR1 LGHNA, CDR2 YSLEER. The CDR3 DNA follows: TGCGCCAGCAGCCAAGAATTAGGAGTGGGCGACAATGAGCAGTTCTTC. The encoded protein is CASSQELGVGDNEQFF.

This clonotype was seen a handful of times. The CDR3 DNA sequence: TGTGCCAGCAGTGTTGCGGGACAGGGGGCCTCCTACGAGCAGTACTTC. Encoded protein: CASSVAGQGASYEQYF. The rearrangement uses TRBV6-1 and TRBJ2-7; 12 bases are shared with TRBD1. The CDR3 extends over 16 amino acids. Per germline, CDR1 MNHNS and CDR2 SASEGT. V was clipped by 4 bases and J by 0 bases; unmatched bases: 4.

The chain has TRBV7-8 and TRBJ2-2, with D hard to call. Between the trimmed V and J ends, which lost 5 bases and 5 bases, there was a span of 15 bases. The CDR3 is 15 amino acids. The germline V gene encodes CDR1 SGHVS and CDR2 FQNEAQ. This CDR3 reads CASSRANPQTGELFF. CDR3 nucleotide sequence: TGTGCCAGCAGCCGAGCCAACCCTCAGACCGGGGAGCTGTTTTTT.

In this sample, this clonotype turned up a few times. One end of the junction does not line up with germline, which may come from a read error. This chain links TRBV5-1 with TRBJ2-1; TRBD1 or TRBD2 may be the D gene (5 bases each). The CDR3 contains 14 residues. Per the germline V gene, CDR1 is SGHRS and CDR2 is YFSETQ. The CDR3 sequence is CASSFGDVYNEQLF. The CDR3, as DNA: TGCGCCAGCAGCTTTGGGGACGTCTACAATGAGCAGCTCTTC.